What follows are 19 T cell receptor beta chains derived from one specimen sequenced in a study of cytomegalovirus exposure and HLA in healthy donors. The study ran its PCR with 60 Vbeta and 13 Jbeta primers. Clones were sequenced by immunoSEQ multiplex PCR, and TCRdb holds only the in-frame ones, with some missing. The table has around 200,000 clones, around two thirds seen once; the top ten hold 2.5% to 3%. The material sequenced was PBMCs. These receptor sequences come from a man aged 35 to 55 in good health and CMV-seronegative.

The table lists this clone with a few counts. The V and J genes are TRBV11-2 and TRBJ1-5; D gene ambiguous. This CDR3 contains 14 residues. Germline V CDR1 and CDR2: SGHAT, FQNNGV. V dropped 0 bases and J dropped 4 bases, with 7 bases sitting between them. CDR3 region: CASSLEPGNQPQHF. As DNA, the CDR3 is TGTGCCAGCAGCTTAGAACCAGGTAATCAGCCCCAGCATTTT.

This chain joins TRBV11-2 and TRBJ2-7, with 13 bases identical to TRBD2. Trimming removed 5 bases from V and 7 bases from J; junction bases left unmatched: 8. The CDR3 sequence is 15 residues long. Germline loops: CDR1 SGHAT, CDR2 FQNNGV. The CDR3 loop is CASSPGLAGVQEQYF. The CDR3 DNA reads TGTGCCAGCAGCCCAGGACTAGCGGGAGTGCAAGAGCAGTACTTC.

The V call is TRBV6-1, the J call TRBJ1-1, with TRBD1 matching 7 bases. This CDR3 region has 15 residues. Trimming cost V 10 bases and J 0 bases; bases outside gene matches: 11. The germline V gene has CDR1 MNHNS and CDR2 SASEGT. The CDR3 nucleotides read TGTGCCATCCTCACGGCGGGACAGATGAACACTGAAGCTTTCTTT. Protein: CAILTAGQMNTEAFF.

The V call is TRBV5-5, the J call TRBJ2-5; 9 bases fit TRBD1. Germline loops: CDR1 SGHKS, CDR2 YYEKEE (reference sequence). The J segment lost 13 bases and the V segment lost 5 bases, leaving 9 bases of the junction unmatched. CDR3 length: 12 amino acids. The CDR3 here is CASSAQGASRYF. In nucleotides, the CDR3 is TGTGCCAGCAGTGCACAGGGGGCGAGTCGGTACTTC.

This chain joins TRBV6-5 and TRBJ1-2; D gene ambiguous. With 0 bases removed from V and 4 bases from J, the gap between germline ends came to 9 bases. The CDR3 sequence is 14 residues long. Germline values: CDR1 MNHEY, CDR2 SVGAGI. The CDR3 reads CASSYSSQAYGYTF. The CDR3 DNA sequence: TGTGCCAGCAGTTACTCGAGTCAGGCCTATGGCTACACCTTC.

This clone was detected only a few times. V gene TRBV18 combines with J gene TRBJ1-5; D is ambiguous. The CDR3 has 13 residues. The ends were cut back, 2 bases at V and 4 bases at J, with 6 bases in the middle. Germline CDR1 and CDR2: KGHSH and LQKENI. The CDR3 loop reads CASSPAENQPQHF. The CDR3 nucleotides read TGTGCCAGCTCACCAGCGGAAAATCAGCCCCAGCATTTT.

The chain combines TRBV5-4 with TRBJ1-3; 9 bases line up with TRBD1. CDR1 is SGHNT and CDR2 is YYREEE in the germline V gene (reference sequence). With 4 bases clipped from V and 2 bases from J, the junction kept 4 bases outside the gene matches. This CDR3 contains 15 residues. CDR3 protein: CASSIRTGAGNTIYF. CDR3 nucleotide sequence: TGTGCCAGCAGCATCCGGACAGGGGCTGGAAACACCATATATTTT.

This clone has more than one count but fewer than ten. The chain couples TRBV5-4 to TRBJ2-5, with 10 bases fitting TRBD1. The end of the DNA fits TRBJ2-7 better, so the J call may be wrong. The germline V gene encodes CDR1 SGHNT and CDR2 YYREEE (reference sequence). The CDR3 loop spans 13 amino acids. As DNA, the CDR3 is TGTGCCAGCAGCGGGGGACAGGGGTACGAGCAGTACTTC. Translating it yields CASSGGQGYEQYF.

The count of this clone is one. The chain employs TRBV19 and TRBJ1-5; tentative D call: TRBD1 (5 bases). V lost 3 bases, J lost 2 bases, and 11 bases lay in between. Germline CDR1 reads LNHDA; CDR2 reads SQIVND (reference sequence). The CDR3 length is 15 residues. CDR3 sequence (DNA): TGTGCCAGTAGTATGGGCGGGACCGGCAATCAGCCCCAGCATTTT. Its protein product is CASSMGGTGNQPQHF.

This clone was seen more than once but under ten times. The chain uses TRBV5-4 and TRBJ1-4; no clear D. The germline gives CDR1 SGHNT, CDR2 YYREEE (reference sequence). The length of the CDR3 is 15 residues. V shed 0 bases and J shed 4 bases, with 10 bases lying between them. In nucleotides, the CDR3 is TGTGCCAGCAGCTTGGCCGGAGGTTATAATGAAAAACTGTTTTTT. The encoded protein is CASSLAGGYNEKLFF. Complete variable domain (other parts from reference TRBV5-4 and TRBJ1-4): ETGVTQSPTHLIKTRGQQVTLRCSSQSGHNTVSWYQQALGQGPQFIFQYYREEENGRGNFPPRFSGLQFPNYSSELNVNALELDDSALYLCASSLAGGYNEKLFFGSGTQLSVL.

This clone was found a few times. The chain combines TRBV6-4 with TRBJ2-2, with 10 nucleotides matching TRBD1. The CDR3 is 15 amino acids. V was clipped by 4 bases and J by 10 bases; unmatched bases: 9. Germline loops: CDR1 MRHNA, CDR2 SNTAGT. The CDR3 sequence is CASSGDRGMFEELFF. In nucleotides, the CDR3 is TGTGCCAGCAGTGGGGACAGGGGTATGTTCGAGGAGCTGTTTTTT.

The chain joins TRBV29-1 to TRBJ2-1; 8 nucleotides agree with TRBD2. CDR3 length equals 14 residues. Trimming removed 1 base from V and 8 bases from J; junction bases left unmatched: 7. Germline CDR1 is SQVTM and CDR2 is ANQGSEA. Here the CDR3 DNA reads TGCAGCGTTGAAGGTCGGGGGGGAGTCGATGAGCAGTTCTTC. Translated: CSVEGRGGVDEQFF.

This sequence joins TRBV6-1 and TRBJ1-5; D ambiguous. In germline, CDR1 is MNHNS, CDR2 SASEGT. Trimming shortened V by 1 base and J by 4 bases, and 11 bases separated the two germline ends. The CDR3 extends over 15 amino acids. This CDR3 is CASSEGAADNQPQHF. CDR3 nucleotide sequence: TGTGCCAGCAGTGAAGGGGCAGCTGATAATCAGCCCCAGCATTTT.

The chain is built from TRBV6-5 and TRBJ1-1; TRBD1 aligns across 7 bases. Germline CDR1 is MNHEY and CDR2 is SVGAGI. The CDR3 is 12 amino acids. The V and J ends lost 5 bases and 10 bases, in that order; junction bases with no gene match: 7. This CDR3 is CASSPGGSGAFF. The CDR3 DNA sequence: TGTGCCAGCAGTCCAGGGGGTTCTGGAGCTTTCTTT.

V usage is TRBV2 and J usage is TRBJ2-3; 10 nucleotides line up with TRBD2. The CDR3 consists of 14 residues. Germline trimming cut 6 bases from V and 3 bases from J; bases unmatched to any gene: 3. Per the germline V gene, CDR1 is SNHLY and CDR2 is FYNNEI. The CDR3 DNA follows: TGTGCCAGCAGGGCTAGCGGGGGTACAGATACGCAGTATTTT. Amino acids: CASRASGGTDTQYF.

The rearrangement uses TRBV30 and TRBJ1-1; D is undetermined. The CDR3 covers 11 residues. The germline V and J ends were trimmed by 3 bases and 2 bases, with 4 bases remaining between them. CDR1 and CDR2 (germline): GTSNPN, SVGIG (reference sequence). The CDR3 sequence: CAWRGNTEAFF. DNA of the CDR3: TGTGCCTGGAGGGGCAACACTGAAGCTTTCTTT. The whole variable domain, remainder taken from reference TRBV30 and TRBJ1-1, is SQTIHQWPATLVQPVGSPLSLECTVEGTSNPNLYWYRQAAGRGLQLLFYSVGIGQISSEVPQNLSASRPQDRQFILSSKKLLLSDSGFYLCAWRGNTEAFFGQGTRLTVV.

CDR3: CASSLQGESYEQYF. The CDR3, as DNA: TGCGCCAGCAGCTTACAGGGTGAGTCCTACGAGCAGTACTTC. The chain is built from TRBV5-1 and TRBJ2-7; D is perhaps TRBD1 (6 bases). Trimming took off 2 bases at V and 1 base at J, with 10 bases between the two ends. Germline CDR1 and CDR2: SGHRS and YFSETQ. CDR3 length: 14 residues.

The rearrangement links TRBV6-5 to TRBJ2-2; D remains unclear. Germline V lookup: CDR1 MNHEY, CDR2 SVGAGI. V was cut by 2 bases and J by 3 bases, with 4 bases left in between. The CDR3 runs 13 residues. The DNA of the CDR3 is TGTGCCAGCAGTTACCGGGACACCGGGGAGCTGTTTTTT. Protein sequence: CASSYRDTGELFF.

This chain links TRBV21-1 with TRBJ2-7; no DNA check was done on the table's D call, TRBD1. TRBV21-1 is listed as a pseudogene. The CDR3 is 13 amino acids. In DNA, the CDR3 is TGTGCCAGCAGCCCTCAGGGACAGAGGGAGCAGTACTTC. Translating gives CASSPQGQREQYF.